These 19 T cell receptor beta chains came from one sample sequenced in a study of blood T cell repertoires in COVID-19. Profiled with immunoSEQ multiplex PCR; TCRdb holds only in-frame clones, not every one. The sample shows roughly 120,000 clones, roughly 80% of them seen only once. The material sequenced was peripheral blood. The receptors stem from a man between 65 and 85 years old with acute or convalescent COVID-19.

This clone was seen a single time. DNA of the CDR3: TGTGCCAGCAGCCCGACTAGCGGGTACGAGCAGTACTTC. Translated: CASSPTSGYEQYF. The chain couples TRBV3-1 (or the pseudogene TRBV3-2) to TRBJ2-7; 10 positions match TRBD2. CDR3 length: 13 residues. Germline trimming cut 4 bases from V and 4 bases from J; bases unmatched to any gene: 1. Germline V gene data show CDR1 as LGHDT and CDR2 as YNNKEL (reference sequence).

The chain recombines TRBV28 with TRBJ2-7, with 12 nucleotides matching TRBD2. This CDR3 spans 15 amino acids. Germline values: CDR1 MDHEN, CDR2 SYDVKM. V trimming: 5 bases; J trimming: 1 base; junction bases outside the gene matches: 3. The CDR3 spells CASSLTSGGSYEQYF. CDR3 DNA: TGTGCCAGCAGTCTTACTAGCGGGGGGTCCTACGAGCAGTACTTC.

Concerning this clone itself: Germline is not matched at one junction end, which may reflect a read error. The V and J genes are TRBV6-1 and TRBJ1-2, with D possibly TRBD1 on 5 matching bases. CDR1 is MNHNS, CDR2 SASEGT, per germline. The CDR3 covers 15 residues. CDR3 in amino acids: CASSEGRQRAYGYTF. The CDR3 DNA follows: TGTGCCAGCAGCGAAGGGAGACAGAGAGCCTATGGCTACACCTTC.

As to this clone: The same CDR3 can be traced to other DNA sequences in this sample. The chain employs TRBV19 and TRBJ1-4; TRBD1 matches at 7 bases. The length of the CDR3 is 13 residues. V lost 7 bases and J lost 1; bases outside the gene matches: 0. Germline V gene data show CDR1 as LNHDA and CDR2 as SQIVND (reference sequence). In DNA form, the CDR3 reads TGTGCCAGTAACAGGGGAACTAATGAAAAACTGTTTTTT. This codes for CASNRGTNEKLFF.

The chain uses TRBV2 and TRBJ1-2, with D tentatively TRBD1 (6 bases). Germline V gene data show CDR1 as SNHLY and CDR2 as FYNNEI. The CDR3 sequence is 11 residues long. V dropped 7 bases and J dropped 7 bases, with 10 bases sitting between them. The CDR3 region is CASTTGSGYTF. The DNA for the CDR3 is TGTGCCAGCACCACAGGGTCTGGCTACACCTTC.

This clone was seen once. CDR3 coding DNA: TGCGCCAGCAGTTCCCGTATCCCCGCTCGGGATGAGCAGTTCTTC. This gives the protein CASSSRIPARDEQFF. The V and J genes are TRBV5-1 and TRBJ2-1; D gene ambiguous. Deletions cut 5 bases from V and 8 bases from J, with 20 bases between. Germline lookup yields CDR1 SGHRS and CDR2 YFSETQ. The CDR3 is made up of 15 amino acids.

V usage is TRBV4-2 and J usage is TRBJ2-7; weak D call: TRBD2 (5 bases). Trimming removed 1 base from V and 7 bases from J, with 20 bases in between. The CDR3 is 16 amino acids. From germline, CDR1 is LGHNA and CDR2 YNFKEQ. CDR3 sequence: CASSQGDGLPPGEQYF. CDR3 sequence (DNA): TGTGCCAGCAGCCAAGGGGATGGACTGCCGCCCGGGGAGCAGTACTTC.

The genes are TRBV15 and TRBJ2-1; TRBD1 aligns across 10 bases. Trimming at V came to 1 base and at J to 4 bases, leaving 4 bases not matched to a gene. The CDR3 is made up of 16 amino acids. Germline V gene lookup returns CDR1 LNHNV and CDR2 YYDKDF (reference sequence). The CDR3 DNA follows: TGTGCCACCAGCAGAGTTGGGACAGGGGCTTACAATGAGCAGTTCTTC. Translated, it gives CATSRVGTGAYNEQFF.

This clone has only one observation. This sequence joins TRBV2 and TRBJ1-6; D perhaps matches TRBD1 (6 bases). V gave up 4 bases and J gave up 7 bases, with 11 bases separating them. CDR3 size: 14 residues. Germline V gene data show CDR1 as SNHLY and CDR2 as FYNNEI. CDR3 bases: TGTGCCAGCAGTGGAGGGGGACGGAATTCACCCCTCCACTTT. Residues: CASSGGGRNSPLHF.

J is TRBJ2-5 and V is TRBV6-1; 8 bases agree with TRBD1. Per the germline V gene, CDR1 is MNHNS and CDR2 is SASEGT. The CDR3 extends over 16 amino acids. Unmatched junction bases numbered 7, after V lost 2 bases and J lost 2 bases. The CDR3 bases are TGTGCCAGCAGTGAAAGAGACAGGGGATTTCAAGAGACCCAGTACTTC. Encoded protein: CASSERDRGFQETQYF.

J is TRBJ1-4 and V is TRBV18, with 9 bases fitting TRBD1. The J segment lost 1 base and the V segment lost 1 base, leaving 1 base of the junction unmatched. Per the germline V gene, CDR1 is KGHSH and CDR2 is LQKENI. The CDR3 loop spans 16 amino acids. CDR3 loop: CASSPRQGGTNEKLFF. As DNA, the CDR3 is TGTGCCAGCTCACCACGACAGGGGGGAACTAATGAAAAACTGTTTTTT.

The chain employs TRBV21-1 and TRBJ2-1; TRBD2, as called in the table, went unchecked against the DNA. TRBV21-1 is a documented pseudogene. CDR3 size: 14 residues. This CDR3 is CAGDLAGGYNEQFF. CDR3 coding DNA: TGTGCCGGGGACCTAGCGGGGGGGTACAATGAGCAGTTCTTC.

The chain uses TRBV4-1 and TRBJ2-7, with 9 bases fitting TRBD1. The CDR3 extends over 17 amino acids. The J segment lost 6 bases and the V segment lost 5 bases, leaving 17 bases of the junction unmatched. The germline V gene has CDR1 MGHRA and CDR2 YSYEKL. For the CDR3, the DNA is TGCGCCAGCAGCAGGGACCCCGGGACAGGGATTTTGGGCGAGCAGTACTTC. Amino acids: CASSRDPGTGILGEQYF.

In this sample, this clone turned up a few times. This chain joins TRBV28 and TRBJ1-5; no firm D call. Per germline, CDR1 MDHEN and CDR2 SYDVKM. The V end was cut by 2 bases, the J end by 7 bases, with 9 bases between. The CDR3 contains 13 residues. CDR3 loop: CASSLISRQPQHF. The CDR3 nucleotides are TGTGCCAGCAGTTTAATTTCACGGCAGCCCCAGCATTTT.

The chain combines TRBV27 with TRBJ1-1, with a tentative D call TRBD1 (6 bases). The CDR3 spans 15 residues. Germline V gene data show CDR1 as MNHEY and CDR2 as SMNVEV (reference sequence). The V and J ends lost 5 bases and 4 bases respectively, with 17 bases between them. CDR3 nucleotides: TGTGCCAGCAGTCTACCTCAGGGGACGGGCACTGAAGCTTTCTTT. Translating gives CASSLPQGTGTEAFF.

Here the CDR3 reads CASSPLDRGRYGYTF. DNA for the CDR3: TGTGCCAGCAGCCCATTGGACAGGGGAAGATATGGCTACACCTTC. V and J are TRBV3-1 (or the pseudogene TRBV3-2) and TRBJ1-2, with TRBD1 identical over 9 bases. Germline CDR1 reads LGHDT; CDR2 reads YNNKEL (reference sequence). Germline trimming cut 4 bases from V and 5 bases from J; bases unmatched to any gene: 8. The CDR3 has 15 amino acids.

The chain employs TRBV18 and TRBJ1-2, with 9 bases identical to TRBD1. The ends lost 4 bases at V and 8 bases at J; junction bases unmatched: 5. The CDR3 loop spans 13 amino acids. Germline V CDR1 and CDR2: KGHSH, LQKENI. The CDR3 protein is CASSRGTGKGYTF. CDR3 sequence (DNA): TGTGCCAGCTCACGCGGGACAGGGAAGGGCTACACCTTC.

The J gene is TRBJ2-5, the V gene TRBV12-5; D gene unclear. V was pared by 7 bases and J by 4 bases, with 13 bases between. This CDR3 is 13 amino acids long. The germline gives CDR1 LGHNT, CDR2 FRNRAP. DNA for the CDR3: TGTGCTAGTGCCGCGGTGGGTACAGAGACCCAGTACTTC. It codes for CASAAVGTETQYF.

The genes are TRBV19 and TRBJ1-2, with D unresolved. The V gene's germline CDR1 is LNHDA and CDR2 SQIVND (reference sequence). V dropped 3 bases and J dropped 5 bases, with 13 bases sitting between them. The CDR3 spans 14 residues. The chain's CDR3 is CASSISGFGYGYTF. DNA for the CDR3: TGTGCCAGTAGTATCTCGGGTTTCGGGTATGGCTACACCTTC.